This T cell receptor beta chain stems from a study of blood T cell repertoires in COVID-19 (dated by TCRdb to the early 2020s). Looking at the study overall: The collaborator samples originated in the United States, Italy and Spain and spanned the acute and convalescent phases of COVID-19. Where available, HLA class I and class II types were obtained from metadata supplied by the sample provider rather than from assay-based typing. The repertoires were made available in a free public database intended to serve as a resource for research on the immune response to SARS-CoV-2. Subjects who had been exposed to COVID-19, were actively infected with it, or had recovered from it provided the deeply sampled blood TCRbeta repertoires that made up the dataset. The samples were drawn from the first 160 participants of the ongoing ImmuneRACE study and from 950 to 1,500 subjects provided by 6 global collaborators. The prospective study material was composed of cDNA or gDNA derived from T cells, B-cell-depleted T cells, or PBMCs. Nearly every sample came with metadata listing a de-identified subject ID, COVID-19 status, age in years and sex.

Whole blood was collected in K2EDTA tubes by collaborating institutions according to the institutions' own protocols. For TCRbeta analysis, collaborator samples were shipped as frozen whole blood, as isolated PBMCs, or as DNA extracted from either sample type. Concerning this clone: The antigen it recognizes is unknown. Qualities for individual bases were not recorded, and no much larger clone is one base off.

The germline V end is reduced by 2 bases and the J end by 5 bases; junction bases left unmatched: 8. Counted from cysteine to phenylalanine, this CDR3 has 16 amino acids. The DNA shown is the 48-base CDR3, in frame from base 1. Sequences MNHEY (CDR1) and SVGAGI (CDR2) are obtained from the germline V gene. Overall results and qualifications from the work: The quantity of clinical and demographic metadata differed by source and by participant and was supplied without curation.

TCRbeta CDR3 regions were amplified from genomic DNA by means of the immunoSEQ Assay, a bias-controlled multiplex PCR. In the original analysis: Within the assay, amplification of reference gene primers was used to estimate how many nucleated cells each sample contained. Sequence reads were collapsed and filtered to measure the absolute abundance of every unique TCRbeta CDR3 rearrangement. Productive Simpson clonality was computed per sample as the square root of Simpson's diversity index over productive rearrangements. As stored in TCRdb, this immuneACCESS dataset retains in-frame rearrangements with V and J assigned. A fraction of the clones does not appear; measured against another copy, unresolved V genes explain less than half of the discrepancy, and the remainder lacks a known reason. V, J and clone size reflect that table, while D and trimming were determined from the DNA. The sample records 50,000 to 65,000 clones, 86% of which are singletons. About 3.5% of the sample rests with the top ten.

This chain is built from TRBV6-5 and TRBJ2-3; 9 junctional bases match TRBD1. Source material: peripheral blood. The origin of this receptor is a man aged 50-59 years with active COVID-19. The nucleotides read TGTGCCAGCAGTTACAGCAGCGACAGGGGGGGAGATACGCAGTATTTT. Its product reads: CASSYSSDRGGDTQYF.